These 21 T cell receptor beta chains were all obtained from the same sample, sequenced in a study of T-cell memory formation after mild COVID-19. Via MiXCR, TCRdb re-called the 5' RACE reads, giving one row per CDR3 protein. The profile shows about 150,000 distinct CDR3 sequences, roughly 13% of them singletons. The sequencing sample was made of PBMCs or a T cell subset sorted from them (not recorded which). The receptors here all came from a man younger than 35 who had mild COVID-19 (a few samples of this study predate the infection). Cell type and time point are not known.

The chain couples TRBV2 to TRBJ2-3; D call uncertain. Germline V lookup: CDR1 SNHLY, CDR2 FYNNEI. V was shortened by 4 bases and J by 5 bases, with 7 bases between the two germline ends. The CDR3 totals 12 residues. CDR3 DNA: TGTGCCAGCAGTGTAGAGAGAGATACGCAGTATTTT. It is translated as CASSVERDTQYF. Filled out from reference TRBV2 and TRBJ2-3, the complete variable domain reads EPEVTQTPSHQVTQMGQEVILRCVPISNHLYFYWYRQILGQKVEFLVSFYNNEISEKSEIFDDQFSVERPDGSNFTLKIRSTKLEDSAMYFCASSVERDTQYFGPGTRLTVL.

The chain is built from TRBV7-2 and TRBJ2-2; TRBD1 agrees at 7 bases. Germline V gene sequence: CDR1 SGHTA, CDR2 FQGNSA. V gave up 5 bases and J gave up 0 bases; unmatched junction bases: 9. The CDR3 is made up of 17 amino acids. The CDR3 protein is CASSGGQYYANTGELFF. For the CDR3, the DNA is TGTGCCAGCAGCGGGGGACAGTACTATGCGAACACCGGGGAGCTGTTTTTT.

The gene calls are TRBV5-1 and TRBJ2-5; TRBD1 might be the D (5 bases). CDR1 and CDR2 from the germline V gene are SGHRS and YFSETQ. V was shortened by 4 bases and J by 2 bases, with 12 bases between the two germline ends. The CDR3 contains 14 residues. In DNA form, the CDR3 reads TGCGCCAGCAGCCCCGGCGGACAACAAGAGACCCAGTACTTC. Residues: CASSPGGQQETQYF.

This chain connects TRBV7-8 to TRBJ2-3; D uncertain. CDR3 length equals 14 residues. The germline V gene encodes CDR1 SGHVS and CDR2 FQNEAQ. The V end was cut by 3 bases, the J end by 0 bases, with 7 bases between. DNA of the CDR3: TGTGCCAGCAGCTTCGGACCAAGCACAGATACGCAGTATTTT. Translating it yields CASSFGPSTDTQYF.

The V and J genes are TRBV3-1 and TRBJ2-3; D unclear. Trimming pared 0 bases from V and 3 bases from J, leaving 7 bases between. CDR1 and CDR2 from the germline V gene are LGHDT and YNNKEL (reference sequence). The CDR3 sequence is 14 residues long. This chain's CDR3 is CASSQDTQTDTQYF. Written as DNA, the CDR3 is TGTGCCAGCAGCCAAGATACCCAGACAGATACGCAGTATTTT.

This clonotype was found a few times. The chain carries TRBV7-9 and TRBJ2-5; TRBD2 matches 8 bases. CDR1 is SEHNR, CDR2 FQNEAQ, per germline (reference sequence). After removal of 4 bases from V and 5 bases from J, the junction contained 3 bases not matched to a gene. The CDR3 runs 13 residues. The DNA for the CDR3 is TGTGCCAGCAGCTCGGTAGCGGGGGAGACCCAGTACTTC. It translates to CASSSVAGETQYF. Full variable domain (outside the CDR3, taken from reference TRBV7-9 and TRBJ2-5): DTGVSQNPRHKITKRGQNVTFRCDPISEHNRLYWYRQTLGQGPEFLTYFQNEAQLEKSRLLSDRFSAERPKGSFSTLEIQRTEQGDSAMYLCASSSVAGETQYFGPGTRLLVL.

This clonotype was recorded a few times. The chain joins TRBV18 to TRBJ2-3, with TRBD1 matching over 8 bases. Germline V lookup: CDR1 KGHSH, CDR2 LQKENI. Trimming removed 3 bases from V and 0 bases from J; junction bases left unmatched: 2. The CDR3 runs 15 residues. The CDR3 nucleotides read TGTGCCAGCTCACCCCAGGGGGCCAGCACAGATACGCAGTATTTT. It codes for CASSPQGASTDTQYF.

The CDR3: CASGESNTGELFF. CDR3 bases: TGTGCCAGCGGAGAGAGTAACACCGGGGAGCTGTTTTTT. V and J are TRBV13 and TRBJ2-2; D unresolved. The CDR3 is made up of 13 amino acids. V lost 8 bases, J lost 2 bases, and 9 bases lay in between. Germline assignment: CDR1 PRHDT and CDR2 FYEKMQ (reference sequence). The variable domain in full, completed from reference TRBV13 and TRBJ2-2, reads AAGVIQSPRHLIKEKRETATLKCYPIPRHDTVYWYQQGPGQDPQFLISFYEKMQSDKGSIPDRFSAQQFSDYHSELNMSSLELGDSALYFCASGESNTGELFFGEGSRLTVL.

This clonotype was seen a handful of times. The chain joins TRBV7-9 to TRBJ1-4; 7 positions agree with TRBD1. V lost 4 bases and J lost 5; bases outside the gene matches: 4. This CDR3 has 14 amino acids. Germline-derived CDR1 and CDR2 are SEHNR and FQNEAQ (reference sequence). CDR3 protein: CASSSTGRNEKLFF. The CDR3 DNA is TGTGCCAGCAGCTCGACAGGGCGGAATGAAAAACTGTTTTTT.

Only a few counts were recorded for this clonotype. This chain connects TRBV7-9 to TRBJ1-3; TRBD1 is a possible D gene (6 bases). CDR1 and CDR2 (germline): SEHNR, FQNEAQ (reference sequence). V dropped 5 bases and J dropped 0 bases, with 11 bases sitting between them. CDR3 length equals 15 residues. In DNA, the CDR3 is TGTGCCAGCAGCCCCGGGACAATCTCTGGAAACACCATATATTTT. Translated: CASSPGTISGNTIYF.

This clonotype appeared a few times. The J gene is TRBJ2-5, the V gene TRBV10-2, with D uncertain. Germline V lookup: CDR1 WSHSY, CDR2 SAAADI. Trimming shortened V by 0 bases and J by 6 bases, and 17 bases separated the two germline ends. There are 16 residues in the CDR3. CDR3 in amino acids: CASSESIRGVGQTQYF. For the CDR3, the DNA is TGCGCCAGCAGTGAGTCGATTCGTGGGGTTGGTCAGACCCAGTACTTC.

This rearrangement joins TRBV29-1 to TRBJ1-1; D remains ambiguous. Germline V gene data show CDR1 as SQVTM and CDR2 as ANQGSEA. Trimming took 8 bases from V and 2 from J, leaving 15 bases between them. CDR3 length: 13 residues. CDR3 in amino acids: CSSTGWGNTEAFF. The CDR3 DNA is TGCAGCTCCACCGGGTGGGGTAACACTGAAGCTTTCTTT.

The chain has TRBV18 and TRBJ2-1; D unresolved. The CDR3 extends over 14 amino acids. Trimming removed 2 bases at V and 3 bases at J, with 8 bases between. The germline gives CDR1 KGHSH, CDR2 LQKENI. Here the CDR3 reads CASSPIRIYNEQFF. Written as DNA, the CDR3 is TGTGCCAGCTCACCAATTCGAATCTACAATGAGCAGTTCTTC.

The genes are TRBV9 and TRBJ2-3; the match to TRBD1 covers 9 bases. Germline V gene sequence: CDR1 SGDLS, CDR2 YYNGEE. Germline trimming cut 4 bases from V and 2 bases from J; bases unmatched to any gene: 5. This CDR3 comprises 15 residues. This CDR3 reads CASSPGTGFTDTQYF. CDR3 nucleotides: TGTGCCAGCAGCCCCGGGACAGGGTTCACAGATACGCAGTATTTT.

The chain recombines TRBV27 with TRBJ2-4, with 8 bases aligning to TRBD1. Trimming cost V 5 bases and J 6 bases; bases outside gene matches: 9. Per germline, CDR1 MNHEY and CDR2 SMNVEV (reference sequence). The CDR3 is 15 residues long. DNA of the CDR3: TGTGCCAGCAGTCGGACAGGGCTGGAAGGAAACATTCAGTACTTC. It encodes CASSRTGLEGNIQYF.

This clonotype was seen more than once but under ten times. The chain is built from TRBV5-1 and TRBJ2-5; possibly TRBD1 for D (5 bases). Deletions cut 3 bases from V and 1 base from J, with 13 bases between. Looked up from germline, CDR1 is SGHRS and CDR2 is YFSETQ. The CDR3 consists of 15 residues. The CDR3 protein is CASSWGRDSQETQYF. DNA for the CDR3: TGCGCCAGCAGCTGGGGCAGGGATTCCCAAGAGACCCAGTACTTC.

This chain links TRBV3-1 with TRBJ2-5, with D possibly matching TRBD2 (6 bases). CDR1 is LGHDT, CDR2 YNNKEL, per germline (reference sequence). Trimming left V 1 base short and J 1 base short, with 16 bases between. The CDR3 totals 17 residues. This chain's CDR3 is CASSQAPPGGAQETQYF. DNA of the CDR3: TGTGCCAGCAGCCAAGCCCCTCCGGGCGGGGCCCAAGAGACCCAGTACTTC.

This clonotype was observed a handful of times. The V call is TRBV5-5, the J call TRBJ1-3; D is ambiguous. Trimming took off 4 bases at V and 0 bases at J, with 11 bases between the two ends. Per germline, CDR1 SGHKS and CDR2 YYEKEE (reference sequence). There are 15 residues in the CDR3. CDR3 sequence: CASSPDPHSGNTIYF. CDR3 DNA: TGTGCCAGCAGCCCCGACCCTCACTCTGGAAACACCATATATTTT.

V and J are TRBV5-1 and TRBJ1-1; maybe TRBD1 (6 bases). The CDR3 has 15 amino acids. The germline V and J ends were trimmed by 4 bases and 5 bases, with 18 bases remaining between them. The germline gives CDR1 SGHRS, CDR2 YFSETQ. The DNA for the CDR3 is TGCGCCAGCAGCCCCGGGGGCCGCGAGGGAACTGAAGCTTTCTTT. Residues: CASSPGGREGTEAFF.

This chain joins TRBV20-1 and TRBJ1-2, with 7 bases that match TRBD1. CDR1 is DFQATT and CDR2 is SNEGSKA in the germline V gene (reference sequence). The CDR3 is 12 residues long. After removal of 5 bases from V and 7 bases from J, the junction contained 7 bases not matched to a gene. Here the CDR3 reads CSAPRQGFGYTF. CDR3 in DNA: TGCAGTGCTCCTCGACAGGGTTTTGGCTACACCTTC.

This clonotype was detected a few times. The chain links TRBV15 to TRBJ1-1, with D unclear. The germline V gene has CDR1 LNHNV and CDR2 YYDKDF (reference sequence). The V and J ends lost 0 bases and 6 bases respectively, with 8 bases between them. The CDR3 length is 13 residues. The CDR3 nucleotides are TGTGCCACCAGCAGAGATAGACAAGCTGAAGCTTTCTTT. Protein product: CATSRDRQAEAFF.